Listed below are T cell receptor beta chains from one sample, sequenced in a study of vaccination and CD4 T cells after COVID-19. MiXCR, applied by TCRdb to the PCR reads, yields one record per CDR3 protein. The sample has around 12,000 distinct CDR3 sequences, around 60% seen once; the top ten hold about 13%. Their antigens are not known. Sequencing used CD4+ T cells from blood, cultured in vitro. Receptors were obtained from a human donor who had recovered from COVID-19. Both conserved end residues are part of each CDR3. Each record gives: V gene, J gene, D gene, clone size, CDR3 protein, CDR3 DNA. The D gene is left open where the match is weak. Clone sizes are given selectively: once, few, many, or a class where the clone is expanded.

>TRBV6-2/TRBV6-3|TRBJ1-3|-|-
CASSRTGSFGNTIYF
TGTGCCAGCAGCCGCACCGGGAGTTTCGGAAACACCATATATTTT
>TRBV11-1|TRBJ2-2|TRBD2|-
CASSNRLAGASTGELFF
TGTGCCAGCAGCAACCGACTAGCGGGAGCTAGTACCGGGGAGCTGTTTTTT
>TRBV20-1|TRBJ2-2|TRBD2|few
CSAGGLAGSGELFF
TGCAGTGCTGGAGGACTAGCGGGATCCGGGGAGCTGTTTTTT
>TRBV25-1|TRBJ2-3|TRBD2|few
CASSERKREEDTQYF
TGTGCCAGCAGTGAAAGGAAGCGGGAGGAAGATACGCAGTATTTT
>TRBV6-2/TRBV6-3|TRBJ2-7|-|-
CASGHGGHYEQYF
TGTGCCAGCGGTCACGGGGGGCACTACGAGCAGTACTTC
>TRBV4-1|TRBJ1-2|TRBD1|-
CASSLKDPGGNYGYTF
TGCGCCAGCAGCCTTAAAGACCCAGGGGGAAACTATGGCTACACCTTC
>TRBV10-3|TRBJ1-6|-|few
CAISEQQGRNSPLHF
TGTGCCATCAGTGAGCAACAGGGAAGAAATTCACCCCTCCACTTT
>TRBV2|TRBJ1-5|-|few
CASRDTNQPQHF
TGTGCCAGCAGGGACACCAATCAGCCCCAGCATTTT
>TRBV6-1|TRBJ1-1|-|-
CASRTPQNTEAFF
TGTGCCAGCAGAACCCCACAAAACACTGAAGCTTTCTTT
>TRBV19|TRBJ1-5|-|-
CASSSLPPNQPQHF
TGTGCCAGTAGTAGCCTCCCGCCAAATCAGCCCCAGCATTTT
>TRBV24-1|TRBJ1-1|-|-
CATSDSTPNTEAFF
TGTGCCACCAGTGACTCGACACCTAACACTGAAGCTTTCTTT
>TRBV7-9|TRBJ2-7|-|-
CASSSTGTLSYEQYF
TGTGCCAGCAGCTCGACCGGGACACTTTCCTACGAGCAGTACTTC
>TRBV27|TRBJ1-1|-|few
CASSTVGGSTEAFF
TGTGCCAGCAGCACCGTTGGGGGGAGCACTGAAGCTTTCTTT
>TRBV5-4|TRBJ1-5|-|few
CASSLDNQPQHF
TGTGCCAGCAGCTTAGACAATCAGCCCCAGCATTTT
>TRBV20-1|TRBJ2-3|-|-
CSARDGGTSTDTQYF
TGCAGTGCTAGAGATGGTGGGACTAGCACAGATACGCAGTATTTT
>TRBV24-1|TRBJ1-1|TRBD1|once
CATATTGGKAFF
TGTGCCACCGCTACGACAGGGGGAAAAGCTTTCTTT
>TRBV12-3/TRBV12-4|TRBJ2-1|-|-
CASSLEGDEQFF
TGTGCCAGCAGTTTAGAGGGCGATGAGCAGTTCTTC
>TRBV20-1|TRBJ2-5|-|-
CSASTGGPVKTQYF
TGCAGTGCTAGTACAGGAGGGCCAGTAAAGACCCAGTACTTC
>TRBV20-1|TRBJ2-5|TRBD2|-
CSARDQRDAWETQYF
TGCAGTGCTAGAGATCAGCGGGACGCGTGGGAGACCCAGTACTTC
>TRBV10-2|TRBJ2-1|-|-
CASRENDRIRGDEQFF
TGCGCCAGCAGGGAAAATGACAGGATCCGAGGGGATGAGCAGTTCTTC
>TRBV30|TRBJ2-5|-|-
CAWRHRDVETQYF
TGTGCCTGGAGACACAGGGATGTCGAGACCCAGTACTTC
>TRBV27|TRBJ1-1|-|-
CASSPYIEAFF
TGTGCCAGCAGTCCATATATTGAAGCTTTCTTT
>TRBV7-3|TRBJ1-5|-|-
CASSLESNQPQHF
TGTGCCAGCAGCTTAGAGAGCAATCAGCCCCAGCATTTT
>TRBV29-1|TRBJ2-7|-|-
CSVVTSYEQYF
TGCAGCGTGGTTACGTCTTACGAGCAGTACTTC
>TRBV9|TRBJ2-3|TRBD2|-
CASSVVSGSADTQYF
TGTGCCAGCAGCGTAGTTAGCGGGAGCGCAGATACGCAGTATTTT
>TRBV4-1|TRBJ1-1|-|once
CASSFQSWAPEAFF
TGCGCCAGCAGCTTCCAAAGTTGGGCCCCTGAAGCTTTCTTT
>TRBV29-1|TRBJ1-3|-|-
CSVEDRQASGNTIYF
TGCAGCGTTGAGGATCGGCAGGCCTCTGGAAACACCATATATTTT
>TRBV28|TRBJ2-2|TRBD1|-
CASWIGGTGGTGELFF
TGTGCCAGCTGGATTGGAGGGACAGGGGGCACCGGGGAGCTGTTTTTT
>TRBV6-1|TRBJ2-4|TRBD1|-
CASSRQGENIQYF
TGTGCCAGCAGTCGACAGGGGGAAAACATTCAGTACTTC
>TRBV20-1|TRBJ2-1|-|-
CSARTGTQFF
TGCAGTGCTAGGACGGGAACGCAGTTCTTC
>TRBV6-5|TRBJ1-2|-|-
CASSYSTGYGYTF
TGTGCCAGCAGTTACTCGACAGGCTATGGCTACACCTTC
>TRBV27|TRBJ1-5|-|few
CASSSLPRTDSNQPQHF
TGTGCCAGCAGTTCCCTCCCCCGGACGGACAGCAATCAGCCCCAGCATTTT
>TRBV15|TRBJ2-3|-|-
CATSAPSSHTDTQYF
TGTGCCACCAGCGCGCCAAGTAGTCACACAGATACGCAGTATTTT
>TRBV10-3|TRBJ1-4|-|once
CAISGQGGEEKLFF
TGTGCCATCAGTGGGCAGGGAGGGGAGGAAAAACTGTTTTTT
>TRBV4-3|TRBJ2-1|-|-
CASSQVDSYNEQFF
TGCGCCAGCAGCCAAGTTGACTCTTACAATGAGCAGTTCTTC